The 15 T cell receptor beta chains below come from one sample, sequenced in a study of cytomegalovirus exposure and HLA in healthy donors. A multiplex PCR was run with 60 Vbeta primers and 13 Jbeta primers. The repertoire was sequenced with immunoSEQ multiplex PCR; TCRdb's copy has only in-frame clones and lacks some. There are 150,000 to 200,000 clones in the sample; 75% to 85% occur only once, and around 4.5% lies in the top ten. Sequencing was done on a sample of PBMCs. The origin of the receptors is a man aged 25 to 40 in good health and CMV-seronegative.

V gene TRBV19 combines with J gene TRBJ1-2; D gene ambiguous. Trimming left V 5 bases short and J 2 bases short, with 12 bases between. The CDR3 is made up of 14 amino acids. In germline, CDR1 is LNHDA, CDR2 SQIVND (reference sequence). The CDR3 reads CASSFREVNYGYTF. CDR3 nucleotide sequence: TGTGCCAGTAGTTTCCGAGAGGTAAACTATGGCTACACCTTC.

In regard to this clone: At the DNA level, this CDR3 is encoded by other sequences in the same sample as well. The V and J genes are TRBV7-2 and TRBJ1-1; 8 bases align to TRBD1. Germline V gene data show CDR1 as SGHTA and CDR2 as FQGNSA. This CDR3 comprises 15 residues. The trim removed 4 bases at V and 0 bases at J, leaving 4 bases unmatched. In DNA form, the CDR3 reads TGTGCCAGCAGCTCCCGGACAGGGATGAACACTGAAGCTTTCTTT. The encoded protein is CASSSRTGMNTEAFF. Combining the CDR3 with reference TRBV7-2 and TRBJ1-1 gives the whole variable domain GAGVSQSPSNKVTEKGKDVELRCDPISGHTALYWYRQSLGQGLEFLIYFQGNSAPDKSGLPSDRFSAERTGGSVSTLTIQRTQQEDSAVYLCASSSRTGMNTEAFFGQGTRLTVV.

This rearrangement joins TRBV28 to TRBJ2-1; D is perhaps TRBD1 (6 bases). V was cut by 3 bases and J by 5 bases, with 11 bases left in between. The germline V gene encodes CDR1 MDHEN and CDR2 SYDVKM. This CDR3 is 14 amino acids long. The CDR3: CASSFQGLNNEQFF. Written as DNA, the CDR3 is TGTGCCAGCAGTTTTCAGGGGCTGAACAATGAGCAGTTCTTC.

CDR3 sequence reads: CASSSPGTGGGQPQHF. The CDR3 bases are TGTGCCAGCAGTTCCCCCGGGACAGGGGGCGGTCAGCCCCAGCATTTT. The chain employs TRBV27 and TRBJ1-5; 12 nucleotides agree with TRBD1. Germline V CDR1 and CDR2: MNHEY, SMNVEV (reference sequence). Losses at the gene ends were 4 bases for V and 6 bases for J; bases not matched to a gene: 7. This CDR3 is built from 16 residues.

The chain recombines TRBV25-1 with TRBJ2-1; 16 bases agree with TRBD2. CDR1 is MGHDK and CDR2 is SYGVNS in the germline V gene. The CDR3 spans 14 residues. The J segment lost 8 bases and the V segment lost 6 bases, leaving 1 base of the junction unmatched. CDR3 nucleotide sequence: TGTGCCAGCAGGGGGACTAGCGGGAGGGATGAGCAGTTCTTC. Amino acids: CASRGTSGRDEQFF.

This chain uses TRBV19 with TRBJ1-2, with a tentative D call TRBD1 (6 bases). Germline assignment: CDR1 LNHDA and CDR2 SQIVND (reference sequence). V lost 4 bases to trimming and J lost 7 bases, with 10 bases between them. The length of the CDR3 is 12 residues. In nucleotides, the CDR3 is TGTGCCAGTAGTAGGCAGGGGAGTGGCTACACCTTC. It encodes CASSRQGSGYTF.

The V gene is TRBV19, the J gene TRBJ1-1, with 10 bases that match TRBD1. The CDR3 contains 14 residues. With V trimmed by 10 bases and J by 4 bases, 9 bases remained unmatched. CDR1 and CDR2 (germline): LNHDA, SQIVND (reference sequence). The CDR3 sequence is CATLSWTGGTEAFF. DNA for the CDR3: TGTGCCACCTTATCGTGGACAGGGGGCACTGAAGCTTTCTTT.

The chain has TRBV30 and TRBJ2-7; D is possibly TRBD2 (5 bases). This CDR3 contains 12 residues. The V end lost 2 bases, the J end lost 3 bases, and 8 bases lay between the germline ends. The V gene's germline CDR1 is GTSNPN and CDR2 SVGIG (reference sequence). The CDR3 region is CAWSKGGYEQYF. For the CDR3, the DNA is TGTGCCTGGAGTAAAGGAGGCTACGAGCAGTACTTC.

J is TRBJ2-3 and V is TRBV7-7, with D hard to call. There are 13 residues in the CDR3. V was trimmed by 5 bases and J by 3 bases, leaving 9 bases between them. Germline loops: CDR1 SSHAT, CDR2 FNYEAQ (reference sequence). The CDR3 DNA follows: TGTGCCAGCAGCCCCTCCCGGACAGATACGCAGTATTTT. Its protein is CASSPSRTDTQYF.

J is TRBJ1-2 and V is TRBV5-1; maybe TRBD1 (6 bases). Germline V lookup: CDR1 SGHRS, CDR2 YFSETQ. The CDR3 covers 16 residues. V was pared by 4 bases and J by 2 bases, with 18 bases between. The CDR3 DNA is TGCGCCAGCAGCAAGCAGGGGCAGGGTGGCAACTATGGCTACACCTTC. This gives the protein CASSKQGQGGNYGYTF.

The chain links TRBV5-4 to TRBJ1-1, with a tentative D call TRBD1 (6 bases). Germline CDR1 and CDR2: SGHNT and YYREEE (reference sequence). V gave up 0 bases and J gave up 10 bases, with 7 bases separating them. The CDR3 has 11 amino acids. CDR3 in DNA: TGTGCCAGCAGCTTGGACAGGGTAGCTTTCTTT. Translated, it gives CASSLDRVAFF.

The chain recombines TRBV10-2 with TRBJ2-2, with 7 bases matching TRBD1. This CDR3 contains 15 residues. The J segment lost 0 bases and the V segment lost 7 bases, leaving 5 bases of the junction unmatched. Germline CDR1 reads WSHSY; CDR2 reads SAAADI. Here the CDR3 reads CASMTTGSNTGELFF. As DNA, the CDR3 is TGCGCCAGCATGACGACAGGGTCGAACACCGGGGAGCTGTTTTTT.

The genes are TRBV6-1 and TRBJ1-3; D is perhaps TRBD1 (6 bases). The length of the CDR3 is 18 residues. Trimming removed 4 bases at V and 1 base at J, with 20 bases between. Germline values: CDR1 MNHNS, CDR2 SASEGT. DNA of the CDR3: TGTGCCAGCAGTGGCGCCGGGACATCGGGAGGATCTGGAAACACCATATATTTT. As protein: CASSGAGTSGGSGNTIYF.

This clone was picked up a small number of times. The V call is TRBV18, the J call TRBJ2-2; 9 bases map to TRBD2. The V gene's germline CDR1 is KGHSH and CDR2 LQKENI. With V trimmed by 10 bases and J by 0 bases, 6 bases remained unmatched. The CDR3 is 15 residues long. This chain's CDR3 is CATLEREANTGELFF. The CDR3 region has the DNA TGTGCCACCCTGGAGCGGGAGGCGAACACCGGGGAGCTGTTTTTT. Together with reference TRBV18 and TRBJ2-2, the CDR3 gives the full variable domain: NAGVMQNPRHLVRRRGQEARLRCSPMKGHSHVYWYRQLPEEGLKFMVYLQKENIIDESGMPKERFSAEFPKEGPSILRIQQVVRGDSAAYFCATLEREANTGELFFGEGSRLTVL.

The rearrangement uses TRBV7-9 and TRBJ2-3; 12 bases fit TRBD2. The CDR3 sequence is 17 residues long. V was pared by 5 bases and J by 0 bases, with 6 bases of the junction left unmatched. CDR1 and CDR2 from the germline V gene are SEHNR and FQNEAQ (reference sequence). The CDR3 sequence: CASSPSGGVYSTDTQYF. The CDR3 bases are TGTGCCAGCAGCCCTAGCGGGGGGGTCTATAGCACAGATACGCAGTATTTT.